The present entry profiles one T cell receptor (beta chain) with its context. Antigen: not known. This entry comes from a study of shared clonotypes between healthy human individuals. The overall study: Donors had three CD4 naive, three CD4 memory, two CD8 naive and one CD8 memory plate apiece. Study findings and constraints: Clonotype sharing across several donors was observed for around 5% of naive CD4 clonotypes. Larger richness was generally estimated for naive than memory subsets.

V shed 4 bases, J shed 0 bases, and the junction held 3 bases outside the gene matches. CDR1 and CDR2 (germline): SEHNR, FQNEAQ (reference sequence). This CDR3 is built from 14 residues. Assay execution took place at the deep level. Data came from immunoSEQ multiplex PCR; TCRdb stores just in-frame clones and leaves some out. The table records some 2,000,000 clones, around 95% of them present only once. This sequence joins TRBV7-9 and TRBJ2-7, with TRBD1 matching over 7 bases. Sequencing was performed on naive CD4+ T cells sorted from blood. Noted subset: CD45RA+ positively selected. The receptor was derived from a young man in good health. CDR3 nucleotides: TGTGCCAGCAGCTGGGACAGCTTCTCCTACGAGCAGTACTTC. Residues: CASSWDSFSYEQYF.